This TCR beta chain was documented in a study of cytomegalovirus exposure and HLA in healthy donors. General study findings and limits: A later analysis showed TCR association rates differing by HLA locus, peaking at DRB1 and lowest at HLA-C.

PCR was performed using 60 Vbeta and 13 Jbeta primers. TCRdb's copy holds only in-frame clones and misses some; the assay was immunoSEQ multiplex PCR. The sample lists 150,000 to 200,000 clones; about four fifths were seen once. With respect to this clone: Its antigen is undetermined.

The J segment lost 3 bases and the V segment lost 4 bases, leaving 6 bases of the junction unmatched. Germline CDR1 is SGHNT and CDR2 is YYREEE (reference sequence). The CDR3 contains 14 residues. This TCR was sampled from a woman aged 40-49 years in good health and CMV-seronegative. The chain recombines TRBV5-4 with TRBJ1-2, with 7 positions matching TRBD1. The sequenced material came from PBMCs. CDR3 in amino acids: CASSNVRGDYGYTF. The CDR3 DNA reads TGTGCCAGCAGCAACGTCAGGGGGGACTATGGCTACACCTTC.